This T cell receptor beta chain was identified during a study of early T cells in non-severe SARS-CoV-2 infection. Study as a whole: The chains were unpaired, and the sequenced material was bulk RNA from unsorted whole blood.

Trimming pared 1 base from V and 3 bases from J, leaving 10 bases between. The germline V gene encodes CDR1 SGHDN and CDR2 FVKESK. This CDR3 has 15 amino acids. Unique molecular identifier tags were affixed to discrete cDNA molecules. TCRdb re-derived calls from the 5' RACE reads in MiXCR, one entry per CDR3 protein. The sample holds about 22,000 distinct CDR3 sequences; roughly 3.5% are singletons and the top ten take 5.5% to 7%. This clonotype was observed many times. The chain has TRBV14 and TRBJ2-1; a possible D gene is TRBD1 (6 bases). Material for sequencing was whole blood. The clonotype comes from an adult who was a healthcare worker with PCR-confirmed SARS-CoV-2 infection or an uninfected control (not recorded which). Here the CDR3 DNA reads TGTGCCAGCAGCCAAGTCGGGACACACTACAATGAGCAGTTCTTC. This gives the protein CASSQVGTHYNEQFF.